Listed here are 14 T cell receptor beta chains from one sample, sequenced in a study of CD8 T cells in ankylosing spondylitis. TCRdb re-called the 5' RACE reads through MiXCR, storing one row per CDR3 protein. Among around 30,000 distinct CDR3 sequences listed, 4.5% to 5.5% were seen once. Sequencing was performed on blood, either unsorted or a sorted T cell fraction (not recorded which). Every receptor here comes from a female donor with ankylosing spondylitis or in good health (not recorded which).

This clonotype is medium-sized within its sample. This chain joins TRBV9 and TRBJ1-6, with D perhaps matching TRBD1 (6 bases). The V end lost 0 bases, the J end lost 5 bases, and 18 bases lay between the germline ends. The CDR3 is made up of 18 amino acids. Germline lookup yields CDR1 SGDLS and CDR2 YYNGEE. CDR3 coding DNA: TGTGCCAGCAGCGTAGGGGCTCAGGGGCGTACTCATAATTCACCCCTCCACTTT. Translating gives CASSVGAQGRTHNSPLHF.

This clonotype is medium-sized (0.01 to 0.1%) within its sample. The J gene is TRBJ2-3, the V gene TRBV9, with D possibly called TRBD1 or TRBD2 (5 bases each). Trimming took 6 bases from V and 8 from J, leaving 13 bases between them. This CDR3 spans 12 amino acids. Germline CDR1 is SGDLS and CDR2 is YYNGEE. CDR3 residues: CASNEGFGTQYF. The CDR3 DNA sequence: TGTGCCAGCAACGAGGGGTTTGGTACGCAGTATTTT.

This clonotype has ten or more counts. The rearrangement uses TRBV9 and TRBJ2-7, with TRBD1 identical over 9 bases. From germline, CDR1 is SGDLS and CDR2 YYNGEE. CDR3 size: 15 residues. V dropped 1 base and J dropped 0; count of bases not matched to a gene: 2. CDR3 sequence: CASSVQDRGSYEQYF. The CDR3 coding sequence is TGTGCCAGCAGCGTACAGGACAGGGGCTCCTACGAGCAGTACTTC.

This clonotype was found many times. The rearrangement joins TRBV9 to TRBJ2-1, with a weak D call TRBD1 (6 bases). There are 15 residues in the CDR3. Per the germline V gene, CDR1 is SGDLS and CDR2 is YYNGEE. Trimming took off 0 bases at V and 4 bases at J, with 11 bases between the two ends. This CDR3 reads CASSVGQGQYNEQFF. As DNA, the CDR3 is TGTGCCAGCAGCGTAGGGCAGGGACAATACAATGAGCAGTTCTTC.

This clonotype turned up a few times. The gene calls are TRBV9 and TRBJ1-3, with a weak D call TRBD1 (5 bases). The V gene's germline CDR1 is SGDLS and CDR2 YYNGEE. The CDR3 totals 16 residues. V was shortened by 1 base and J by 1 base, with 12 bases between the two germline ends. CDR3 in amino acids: CASSVWGGGSGNTIYF. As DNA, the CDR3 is TGTGCCAGCAGCGTATGGGGGGGGGGATCTGGAAACACCATATATTTT.

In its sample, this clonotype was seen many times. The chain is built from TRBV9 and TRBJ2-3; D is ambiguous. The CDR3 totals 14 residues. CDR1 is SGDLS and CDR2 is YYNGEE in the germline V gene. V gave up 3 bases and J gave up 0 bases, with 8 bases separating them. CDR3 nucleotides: TGTGCCAGCAGCGAGAATCCTAGCACAGATACGCAGTATTTT. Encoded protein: CASSENPSTDTQYF.

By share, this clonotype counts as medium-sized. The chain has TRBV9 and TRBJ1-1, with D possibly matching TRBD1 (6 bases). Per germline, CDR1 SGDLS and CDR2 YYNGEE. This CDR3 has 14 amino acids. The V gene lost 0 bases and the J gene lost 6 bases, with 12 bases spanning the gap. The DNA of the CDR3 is TGTGCCAGCAGCGTAGGGGGGGCTCGGGCTGAAGCTTTCTTT. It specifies CASSVGGARAEAFF.

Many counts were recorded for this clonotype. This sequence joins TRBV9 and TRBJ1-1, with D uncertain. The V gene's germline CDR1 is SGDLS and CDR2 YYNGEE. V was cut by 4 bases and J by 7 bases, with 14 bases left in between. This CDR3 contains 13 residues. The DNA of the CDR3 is TGTGCCAGCAGCCCCCGGTTTGACGTTGAAGCTTTCTTT. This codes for CASSPRFDVEAFF. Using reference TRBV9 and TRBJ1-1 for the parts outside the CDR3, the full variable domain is DSGVTQTPKHLITATGQRVTLRCSPRSGDLSVYWYQQSLDQGLQFLIQYYNGEERAKGNILERFSAQQFPDLHSELNLSSLELGDSALYFCASSPRFDVEAFFGQGTRLTVV.

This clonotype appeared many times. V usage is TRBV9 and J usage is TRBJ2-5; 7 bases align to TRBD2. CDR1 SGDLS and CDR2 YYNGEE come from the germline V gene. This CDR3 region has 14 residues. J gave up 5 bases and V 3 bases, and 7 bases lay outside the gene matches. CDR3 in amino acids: CASSARLAGETQYF. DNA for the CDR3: TGTGCCAGCAGCGCGCGACTAGCTGGGGAGACCCAGTACTTC.

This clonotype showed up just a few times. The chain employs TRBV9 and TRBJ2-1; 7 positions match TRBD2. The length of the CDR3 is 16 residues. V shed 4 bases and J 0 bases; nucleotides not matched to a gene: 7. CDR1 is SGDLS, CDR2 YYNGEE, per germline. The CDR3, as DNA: TGTGCCAGCAGCCGCGGGGACTATAGCTCCTACAATGAGCAGTTCTTC. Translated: CASSRGDYSSYNEQFF.

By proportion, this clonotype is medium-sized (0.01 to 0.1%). Written as DNA, the CDR3 is TGTGCCAGCAGCGCTCTTGACCGCAACTATGGCTACACCTTC. Translated: CASSALDRNYGYTF. The V and J genes are TRBV9 and TRBJ1-2; D is undetermined. The CDR3 is 14 amino acids. Germline V gene sequence: CDR1 SGDLS, CDR2 YYNGEE. V gave up 3 bases and J gave up 2 bases, with 11 bases separating them.

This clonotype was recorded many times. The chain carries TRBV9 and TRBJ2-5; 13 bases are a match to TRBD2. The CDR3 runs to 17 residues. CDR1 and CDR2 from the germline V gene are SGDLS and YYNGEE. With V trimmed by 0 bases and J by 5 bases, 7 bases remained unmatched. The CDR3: CASSVAPGTSGIETQYF. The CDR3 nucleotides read TGTGCCAGCAGCGTAGCCCCAGGGACTAGCGGGATCGAGACCCAGTACTTC.

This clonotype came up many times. CDR3 amino acids: CASSVGTGVLWGDDTQYF. The CDR3, as DNA: TGTGCCAGCAGCGTAGGAACAGGGGTCTTGTGGGGAGATGATACGCAGTATTTT. This chain joins TRBV9 and TRBJ2-3; 7 bases match TRBD1. Germline CDR1 reads SGDLS; CDR2 reads YYNGEE. The length of the CDR3 is 18 residues. The V segment lost 0 bases and the J segment 6 bases; nucleotides outside the gene matches: 16.

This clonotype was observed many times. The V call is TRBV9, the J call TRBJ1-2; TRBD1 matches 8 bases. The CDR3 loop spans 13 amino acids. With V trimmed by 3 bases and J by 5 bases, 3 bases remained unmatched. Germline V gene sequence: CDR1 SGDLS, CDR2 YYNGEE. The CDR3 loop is CASSGQGQYGYTF. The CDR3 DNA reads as TGTGCCAGCAGCGGACAGGGGCAGTATGGCTACACCTTC. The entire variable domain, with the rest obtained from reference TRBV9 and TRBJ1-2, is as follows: DSGVTQTPKHLITATGQRVTLRCSPRSGDLSVYWYQQSLDQGLQFLIQYYNGEERAKGNILERFSAQQFPDLHSELNLSSLELGDSALYFCASSGQGQYGYTFGSGTRLTVV.